A few counts support the clone carrying this T cell receptor (beta chain). This entry belongs to a study of naive and memory T cell subsets. An equimolar mix of two oligonucleotides served as the beta constant-region primer for TRBC1 and TRBC2. Nested alpha and beta constant-region primers with the SP2 primer drove four PCR rounds on ligated cDNA. A single record per CDR3 protein comes from TCRdb applying MiXCR to the UMI-ligation and nested PCR reads. The data hold 95,000 to 150,000 distinct CDR3 sequences, with 35% to 40% observed a single time. The V gene lost 0 bases and the J gene lost 7 bases, with 11 bases spanning the gap. The germline V gene encodes CDR1 MNHNY and CDR2 SVGAGI (reference sequence). This CDR3 contains 14 residues. Cells stained for CD3, CD4, CD8, CD45RA and CD27 were sorted into four subsets.

This sequence joins TRBV6-6 and TRBJ2-3; a weak D match, TRBD2 (5 bases). The sequence derives from a human donor in good health. Material for sequencing was central memory CD4+ T cells from blood. This CDR3 is CASSYSSAGNTQYF. CDR3 coding DNA: TGTGCCAGCAGTTACTCGTCCGCCGGGAATACGCAGTATTTT.